This T cell receptor (beta chain) was identified during a study of blood T cell repertoires in COVID-19. Study overall: Spain, Italy and the United States supplied samples that represented acute and convalescent COVID-19.

The germline gives CDR1 KGHDR, CDR2 SFDVKD. The length of the CDR3 is 14 residues. Trimming removed 4 bases from V and 8 bases from J; junction bases left unmatched: 8. Original data processing: It was from reference gene primer amplification that nucleated cell counts were estimated. Sequencing used immunoSEQ multiplex PCR; TCRdb keeps in-frame clones, though not all of them. V and J calls and clone size are those listed in that table; D and trimming were worked out from the DNA. The sample contains a few hundred thousand clones, approximately 85% of which appear only once. In Cohort 3, a recovered donor had either two negative PCRs, clearance, or symptom resolution.

The V call is TRBV24-1, the J call TRBJ2-7, with 9 bases identical to TRBD1. The sample taken for sequencing was PBMCs or T cells enriched from blood (not recorded which). The TCR comes from a woman aged 50 to 65 who had recovered from COVID-19. As DNA, the CDR3 is TGTGCCACCAGTGACCCGGGACAGGGTAGGAAGCAGTACTTC. The encoded protein is CATSDPGQGRKQYF.